The clone carrying this TCR beta chain was seen at least ten times. The sample is drawn from a study of T cell repertoires in cytomegalovirus infection. V lost 2 bases and J lost 6; bases outside the gene matches: 16. The germline CDR1 and CDR2 sequences are MNHEY and SVGEGT. The CDR3 runs 19 residues. TCRdb redid the calling of the reads with MiXCR, one entry per CDR3 protein. This sample yields 65,000 to 90,000 distinct CDR3 sequences, of which about 3.8% are seen a single time; under 5.5% belongs to the top ten. What was sequenced was PBMCs. This TCR was sampled from a human donor in good health (CMV status not recorded). Some clones in this sample may be carry-over from other donors' samples. The rearrangement links TRBV6-2 or TRBV6-3 to TRBJ2-1, with 10 bases identical to TRBD1. This CDR3 reads CASSYPTREGQGRINEQFF. In DNA form, the CDR3 reads TGTGCCAGCAGTTACCCAACGAGGGAGGGACAGGGGAGGATCAATGAGCAGTTCTTC.